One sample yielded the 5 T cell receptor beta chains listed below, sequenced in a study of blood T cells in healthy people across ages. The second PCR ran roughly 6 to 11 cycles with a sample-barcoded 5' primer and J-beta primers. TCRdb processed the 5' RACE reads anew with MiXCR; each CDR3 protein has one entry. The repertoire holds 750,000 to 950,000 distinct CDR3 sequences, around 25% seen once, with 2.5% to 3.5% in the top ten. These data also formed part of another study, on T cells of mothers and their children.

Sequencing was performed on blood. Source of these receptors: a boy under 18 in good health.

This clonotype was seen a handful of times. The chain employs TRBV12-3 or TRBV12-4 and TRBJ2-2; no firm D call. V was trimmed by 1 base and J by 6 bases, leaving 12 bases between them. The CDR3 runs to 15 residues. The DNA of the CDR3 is TGTGCCAGCAGTTTAGAGGGTATGGTGGCCGGGGAGCTGTTTTTT. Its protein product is CASSLEGMVAGELFF.

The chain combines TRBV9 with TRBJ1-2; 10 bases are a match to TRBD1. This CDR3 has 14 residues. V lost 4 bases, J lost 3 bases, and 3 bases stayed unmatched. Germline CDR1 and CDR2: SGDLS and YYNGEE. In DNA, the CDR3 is TGTGCCAGCAGCTCGACAGGGGGCTACTATGGCTACACCTTC. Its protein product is CASSSTGGYYGYTF.

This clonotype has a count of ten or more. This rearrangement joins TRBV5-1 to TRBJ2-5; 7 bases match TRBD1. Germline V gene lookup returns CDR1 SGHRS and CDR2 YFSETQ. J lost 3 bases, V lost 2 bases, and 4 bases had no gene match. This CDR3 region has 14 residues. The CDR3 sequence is CASSFGTAKETQYF. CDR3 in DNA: TGCGCCAGCAGCTTCGGGACAGCAAAAGAGACCCAGTACTTC. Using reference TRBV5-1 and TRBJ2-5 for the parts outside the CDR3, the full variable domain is KAGVTQTPRYLIKTRGQQVTLSCSPISGHRSVSWYQQTPGQGLQFLFEYFSETQRNKGNFPGRFSGRQFSNSRSEMNVSTLELGDSALYLCASSFGTAKETQYFGPGTRLLVL.

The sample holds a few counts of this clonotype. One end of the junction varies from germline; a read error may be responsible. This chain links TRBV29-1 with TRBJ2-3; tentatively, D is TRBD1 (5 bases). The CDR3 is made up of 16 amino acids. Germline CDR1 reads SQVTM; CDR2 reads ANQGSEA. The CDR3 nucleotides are TGCAGCGTGGAAGCTCGGACACGTTCGGGCACAGATACGCAGTATTTT. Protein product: CSVEARTRSGTDTQYF.

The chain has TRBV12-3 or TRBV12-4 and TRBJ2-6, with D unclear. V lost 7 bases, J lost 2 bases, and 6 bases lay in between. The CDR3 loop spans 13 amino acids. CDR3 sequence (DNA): TGTGCCAGCATCCAAACTGGGGCCAACGTCCTGACTTTC. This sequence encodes CASIQTGANVLTF.